These 22 T cell receptor beta chains originate from one sample sequenced in a study of cytomegalovirus exposure and HLA in healthy donors. The PCR made use of 60 Vbeta and 13 Jbeta primers. Generated by immunoSEQ multiplex PCR, the TCRdb table keeps only in-frame clones and is missing some. This table has more than 110,000 clones, approximately 80% appearing once. Specimen: PBMCs. These receptors all come from a woman aged 50 to 65 in good health and CMV-seropositive.

The chain couples TRBV4-2 to TRBJ2-7; the match to TRBD1 covers 9 bases. The germline V gene has CDR1 LGHNA and CDR2 YNFKEQ. The CDR3 totals 16 residues. V shed 4 bases, J shed 4 bases, and the junction held 11 bases outside the gene matches. The CDR3 region has the DNA TGTGCCAGCAGCCGGGGGGCTCCGGGACAGGGATACGAGCAGTACTTC. It translates to CASSRGAPGQGYEQYF.

This clone was observed a few times. This chain joins TRBV10-2 and TRBJ2-3; 8 bases are a match to TRBD2. The V segment lost 2 bases and the J segment 0 bases; nucleotides outside the gene matches: 7. The germline gives CDR1 WSHSY, CDR2 SAAADI. CDR3 size: 17 residues. CDR3 DNA: TGCGCCAGCAGTGAGGGACTAGCCGCCTTAAGCACAGATACGCAGTATTTT. This sequence encodes CASSEGLAALSTDTQYF.

V and J are TRBV7-2 and TRBJ2-1; 11 nucleotides agree with TRBD2. The CDR3 is 15 residues long. V trimming: 5 bases; J trimming: 1 base; junction bases outside the gene matches: 1. CDR1 is SGHTA, CDR2 FQGNSA, per germline. The CDR3 DNA reads TGTGCCAGCAGCCGACTAGCGGGGTCCTACAATGAGCAGTTCTTC. Its protein product is CASSRLAGSYNEQFF.

The chain links TRBV28 to TRBJ2-6; D is uncertain. Per germline, CDR1 MDHEN and CDR2 SYDVKM. CDR3 length: 15 amino acids. V lost 4 bases and J 0 bases, leaving 7 bases between the germline ends. The CDR3 here is CASSSSGSGANVLTF. For the CDR3, the DNA is TGTGCCAGCAGTTCCTCGGGCTCTGGGGCCAACGTCCTGACTTTC.

V and J are TRBV19 and TRBJ2-1; the D is unclear. Germline values: CDR1 LNHDA, CDR2 SQIVND (reference sequence). The CDR3 loop spans 13 amino acids. V lost 8 bases, J lost 5 bases, and 13 bases lay in between. The CDR3 loop reads CASGIAVNNEQFF. The CDR3 DNA reads as TGTGCCAGTGGCATTGCAGTAAACAATGAGCAGTTCTTC.

The rearrangement links TRBV6-1 to TRBJ1-4, with D perhaps TRBD1 (5 bases). V was pared by 4 bases and J by 0 bases, with 12 bases between. CDR3 length: 16 residues. Looked up from germline, CDR1 is MNHNS and CDR2 is SASEGT. CDR3 bases: TGTGCCAGCAGTGCAACAGGCCATGCAACTAATGAAAAACTGTTTTTT. As protein: CASSATGHATNEKLFF.

V gene TRBV29-1 combines with J gene TRBJ2-1; 10 nucleotides line up with TRBD2. The V gene end was trimmed by 0 bases and the J gene end by 8 bases; junction bases not matched to a gene: 13. Germline-derived CDR1 and CDR2 are SQVTM and ANQGSEA. The CDR3 length is 17 residues. CDR3 sequence reads: CSVEDGGLAGGLDEQFF. CDR3 DNA: TGCAGCGTTGAAGACGGGGGGTTAGCGGGGGGTCTCGATGAGCAGTTCTTC.

DNA for the CDR3: TGTGCCAGCAGTTACGCCGACAGGCCCCTTCACTCGTACTTC. Amino acids: CASSYADRPLHSYF. The genes are TRBV28 and TRBJ2-7, with TRBD1 as a possible D gene (6 bases). This CDR3 contains 14 residues. Deletions cut 4 bases from V and 12 bases from J, with 22 bases between. Germline-derived CDR1 and CDR2 are MDHEN and SYDVKM.

The CDR3 region has the DNA TGTGCCAGCAGGTGGACAGGGGAAACCGGGGAGCTGTTTTTT. Protein product: CASRWTGETGELFF. The chain is built from TRBV27 and TRBJ2-2, with 9 bases identical to TRBD1. Germline V CDR1 and CDR2: MNHEY, SMNVEV (reference sequence). The V and J ends lost 6 bases and 5 bases, in that order; junction bases with no gene match: 4. The CDR3 covers 14 residues.

Points on this clone: The junction does not match germline at one end; this may be a read error. The chain links TRBV7-2 to TRBJ1-6; 8 positions agree with TRBD1. The CDR3 is made up of 15 amino acids. The germline gives CDR1 SGHTA, CDR2 FQGNSA. CDR3 in amino acids: CANSTGTGTNSPLHF. In DNA, the CDR3 is TGTGCCAACAGCACCGGGACAGGTACCAATTCACCCCTCCACTTT.

The rearrangement uses TRBV7-2 and TRBJ2-5, with 10 bases lining up with TRBD2. CDR1 is SGHTA, CDR2 FQGNSA, per germline. The CDR3 is 15 amino acids. V lost 3 bases, J lost 4 bases, and 5 bases stayed unmatched. CDR3 protein: CASSFSGGQIETQYF. The DNA of the CDR3 is TGTGCCAGCAGCTTTAGCGGGGGGCAGATAGAGACCCAGTACTTC.

This clone has more than one count but fewer than ten. V and J are TRBV6-6 and TRBJ2-1; possibly TRBD1 for D (5 bases). Trimming removed 5 bases from V and 0 bases from J, with 8 bases in between. This CDR3 is built from 14 residues. The germline V gene encodes CDR1 MNHNY and CDR2 SVGAGI (reference sequence). CDR3 nucleotides: TGTGCCAGCAGTCTACAGGACTCCTACAATGAGCAGTTCTTC. Protein sequence: CASSLQDSYNEQFF.

The chain joins TRBV7-6 to TRBJ1-1, with D unresolved. CDR3 length: 11 residues. The germline CDR1 and CDR2 sequences are SGHVS and FNYEAQ. V was clipped by 4 bases and J by 3 bases, with 3 bases between them. The CDR3 sequence is CASSSYTEAFF. CDR3 nucleotides: TGTGCCAGCAGCTCGTACACTGAAGCTTTCTTT.

The gene calls are TRBV11-2 and TRBJ1-2; 9 bases are a match to TRBD1. The CDR3 is 16 residues long. From germline, CDR1 is SGHAT and CDR2 FQNNGV. V gave up 1 base and J gave up 5 bases; unmatched junction bases: 8. In nucleotides, the CDR3 is TGTGCCAGCAGCTTAGCCGGGACAGGGTTCGGGTATGGCTACACCTTC. Encoded protein: CASSLAGTGFGYGYTF.

This clone came up once. The chain combines TRBV5-4 with TRBJ2-5, with TRBD1 identical over 10 bases. Germline CDR1 and CDR2: SGHNT and YYREEE (reference sequence). This CDR3 has 15 residues. J was trimmed by 3 bases and V by 7 bases; bases with no gene match: 9. CDR3 nucleotide sequence: TGTGCCAGCCATACCGGTGGGACAGGGGAAGAGACCCAGTACTTC. Its translation: CASHTGGTGEETQYF.

This clone was detected once. This sequence joins TRBV7-9 and TRBJ1-2; 9 bases line up with TRBD1. Unmatched junction bases numbered 5, after V lost 4 bases and J lost 2 bases. This CDR3 contains 15 residues. Germline CDR1 and CDR2: SEHNR and FQNEAQ (reference sequence). The CDR3 loop is CASSSDRGSNYGYTF. CDR3 nucleotides: TGTGCCAGCAGCTCAGACAGGGGGTCCAACTATGGCTACACCTTC.

V gene TRBV5-1 combines with J gene TRBJ1-1; no clear D. The CDR3 loop spans 13 amino acids. With 3 bases removed from V and 8 bases from J, the gap between germline ends came to 14 bases. Germline loops: CDR1 SGHRS, CDR2 YFSETQ. The CDR3 DNA is TGCGCCAGCAGCTATGGCGGAGAAAACGAAGCTTTCTTT. It specifies CASSYGGENEAFF.

The chain carries TRBV14 and TRBJ1-2, with 8 bases that match TRBD1. The CDR3 covers 17 residues. The V segment lost 1 base and the J segment 1 base; nucleotides outside the gene matches: 8. Germline loops: CDR1 SGHDN, CDR2 FVKESK. The CDR3 sequence: CASSQGRDRQNNYGYTF. CDR3 DNA sequence: TGTGCCAGCAGCCAAGGGCGGGACAGGCAGAATAACTATGGCTACACCTTC.

This clone was seen only once. The chain links TRBV10-3 to TRBJ2-4; D is perhaps TRBD2 (5 bases). In germline, CDR1 is ENHRY, CDR2 SYGVKD. Trimming pared 0 bases from V and 8 bases from J, leaving 5 bases between. This CDR3 is 12 amino acids long. CDR3 in amino acids: CAISESRDIQYF. The CDR3 bases are TGTGCCATCAGTGAGTCGAGGGACATTCAGTACTTC.

The CDR3 here is CASSYRTPATDTQYF. CDR3 DNA: TGTGCCAGCAGTTACCGGACTCCCGCCACAGATACGCAGTATTTT. The rearrangement joins TRBV6-5 to TRBJ2-3; tentative D call: TRBD2 (5 bases). CDR3 length: 15 amino acids. V was clipped by 2 bases and J by 2 bases, with 11 bases between them. Germline CDR1 reads MNHEY; CDR2 reads SVGAGI.

The V and J genes are TRBV30 and TRBJ2-7; TRBD1 might be the D (5 bases). Germline lookup yields CDR1 GTSNPN and CDR2 SVGIG (reference sequence). Trimming cost V 3 bases and J 0 bases, with 15 bases left between them. The CDR3 consists of 15 residues. The CDR3 coding sequence is TGTGCCTGGAGGGCTGTCCAGGGCGTCTCCTACGAGCAGTACTTC. Amino acids: CAWRAVQGVSYEQYF.

This chain links TRBV14 with TRBJ2-7; weak D call: TRBD2 (5 bases). The V gene lost 4 bases and the J gene lost 2 bases, with 15 bases spanning the gap. Germline-derived CDR1 and CDR2 are SGHDN and FVKESK. The CDR3 contains 15 residues. As DNA, the CDR3 is TGTGCCAGCAGCCTGTTGTCGAGAGGGCCCTACGAGCAGTACTTC. As protein: CASSLLSRGPYEQYF.